The following is a T cell receptor (beta chain) sequence with its context. Its antigen has not been determined. Base quality data are lacking; no much larger clone is found one base away. TCRbeta CDR3 regions were amplified from genomic DNA by means of the immunoSEQ Assay, a bias-controlled multiplex PCR. The source study handled its data this way. The number of nucleated cells in each sample was estimated by amplification of reference gene primers within the assay. Sequence reads were collapsed and filtered to measure the absolute abundance of every unique TCRbeta CDR3 rearrangement. Productive Simpson clonality was computed per sample as the square root of Simpson's diversity index over productive rearrangements. In its TCRdb copy, this immuneACCESS table keeps in-frame sequences only and misses some clones. Where compared with another copy, unresolved V genes explain less than half of these, and the others have no known cause. That table supplies the V and J calls and clone size; D and trimming were determined from the DNA. The sample has under 25,000 clones on record, about 85% of them singletons. About 7.9% of the sample is held by the ten biggest clonotypes.

This specimen comes from a study of blood T cell repertoires in COVID-19 (TCRdb year 2020). About the full investigation: The collaborator samples originated in the United States, Italy and Spain and spanned the acute and convalescent phases of COVID-19. The prospective study material was composed of cDNA or gDNA derived from T cells, B-cell-depleted T cells, or PBMCs. Subjects who had been exposed to COVID-19, were actively infected with it, or had recovered from it provided the deeply sampled blood TCRbeta repertoires that made up the dataset. The repertoires were made available in a free public database intended to serve as a resource for research on the immune response to SARS-CoV-2. The samples were drawn from the first 160 participants of the ongoing ImmuneRACE study and from 1,200 or so subjects provided by 6 global collaborators. Nearly every sample came with metadata listing a de-identified subject ID, COVID-19 status, age in years and sex. Where available, HLA class I and class II types were taken from metadata supplied by the sample provider and were not determined by assay-based typing.

Overall study outcomes, separate from this receptor: Clinical and demographic metadata were provided uncurated, with the amount varying by source and participant.

Whole blood was collected in K2EDTA tubes by collaborating institutions according to the institutions' own protocols. For TCRbeta analysis, collaborators shipped samples as frozen whole blood, isolated PBMCs, or DNA extracted from either of those sample types. CDR1 and CDR2 are drawn from the germline V gene: ENHRY, SYGVKD. Its CDR3 holds 15 amino acids, cysteine through phenylalanine. The only DNA kept is the CDR3, 45 bases in frame from the first base. At the junction V is shortened by 4 bases and J by 3 bases, with 15 bases in between. The sequenced material came from peripheral blood. The sequence links TRBV10-3 to TRBJ1-2; TRBD1 is a possible D gene, resting on 6 matching bases. This clonotype was sampled from a human donor with active COVID-19. The donor label of this sample is uncertain. The CDR3 region has the sequence CAISATLQGDYGYTF. At the DNA level, the sequence is TGTGCCATCAGTGCCACATTACAGGGTGACTATGGCTACACCTTC.